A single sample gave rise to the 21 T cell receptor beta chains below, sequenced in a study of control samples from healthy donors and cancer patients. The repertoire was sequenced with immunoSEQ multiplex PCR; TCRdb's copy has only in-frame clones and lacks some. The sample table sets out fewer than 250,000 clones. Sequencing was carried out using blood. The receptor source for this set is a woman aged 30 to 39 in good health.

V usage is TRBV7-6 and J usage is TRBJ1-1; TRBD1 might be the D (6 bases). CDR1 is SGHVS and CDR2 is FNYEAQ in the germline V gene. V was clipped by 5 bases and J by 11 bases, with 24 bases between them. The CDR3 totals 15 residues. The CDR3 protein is CASSPGSLQGMSAFF. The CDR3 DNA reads TGTGCCAGCAGCCCCGGCTCCCTACAGGGTATGTCGGCTTTCTTT.

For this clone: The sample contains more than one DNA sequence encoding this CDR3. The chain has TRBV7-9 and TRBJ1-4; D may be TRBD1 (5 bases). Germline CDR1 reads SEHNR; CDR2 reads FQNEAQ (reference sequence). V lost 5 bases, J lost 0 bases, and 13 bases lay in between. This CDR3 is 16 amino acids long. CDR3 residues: CASSLRQGATNEKLFF. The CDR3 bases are TGTGCCAGCAGCCTCCGCCAGGGCGCAACTAATGAAAAACTGTTTTTT.

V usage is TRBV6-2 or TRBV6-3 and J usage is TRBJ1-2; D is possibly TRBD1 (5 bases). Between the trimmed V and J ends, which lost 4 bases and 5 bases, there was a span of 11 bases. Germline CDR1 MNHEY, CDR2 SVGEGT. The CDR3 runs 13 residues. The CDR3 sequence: CASSSYDSYGYTF. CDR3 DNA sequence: TGTGCCAGCAGTTCCTACGACAGTTATGGCTACACCTTC.

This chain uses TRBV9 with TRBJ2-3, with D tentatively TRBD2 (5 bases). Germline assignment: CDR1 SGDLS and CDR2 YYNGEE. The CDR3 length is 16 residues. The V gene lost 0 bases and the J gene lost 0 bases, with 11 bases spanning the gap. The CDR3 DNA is TGTGCCAGCAGCGTAGACCAGCGGACTAGCACAGATACGCAGTATTTT. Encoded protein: CASSVDQRTSTDTQYF.

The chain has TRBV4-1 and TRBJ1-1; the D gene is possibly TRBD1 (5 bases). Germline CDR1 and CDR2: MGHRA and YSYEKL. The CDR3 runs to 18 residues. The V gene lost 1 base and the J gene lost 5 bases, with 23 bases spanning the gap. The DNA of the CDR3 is TGCGCCAGCAGCCAAGTCCTTACGAAGCGGGGCGGGGGTACTGAAGCTTTCTTT. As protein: CASSQVLTKRGGGTEAFF.

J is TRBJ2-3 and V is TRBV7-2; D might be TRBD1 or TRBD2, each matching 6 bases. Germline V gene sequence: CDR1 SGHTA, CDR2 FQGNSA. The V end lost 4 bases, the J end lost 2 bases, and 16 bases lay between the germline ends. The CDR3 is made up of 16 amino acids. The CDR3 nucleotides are TGTGCCAGCAGCTCGGGACTTCTGGGACACACAGATACGCAGTATTTT. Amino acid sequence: CASSSGLLGHTDTQYF.

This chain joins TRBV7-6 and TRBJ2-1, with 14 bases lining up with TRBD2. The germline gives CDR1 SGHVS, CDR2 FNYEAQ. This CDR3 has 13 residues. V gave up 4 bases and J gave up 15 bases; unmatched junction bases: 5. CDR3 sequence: CASSWTSGGYLFF. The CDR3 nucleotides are TGTGCCAGCAGCTGGACTAGCGGGGGGTATCTGTTCTTC.

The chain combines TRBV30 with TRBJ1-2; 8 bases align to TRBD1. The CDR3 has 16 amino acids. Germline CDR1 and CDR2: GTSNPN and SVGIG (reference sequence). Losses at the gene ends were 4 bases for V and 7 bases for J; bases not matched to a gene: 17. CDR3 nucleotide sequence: TGTGCCTGGATATTCGGTCAGGGGGCCAGGGGTTTTGGCTACACCTTC. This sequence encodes CAWIFGQGARGFGYTF. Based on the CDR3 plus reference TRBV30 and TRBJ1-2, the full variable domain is SQTIHQWPATLVQPVGSPLSLECTVEGTSNPNLYWYRQAAGRGLQLLFYSVGIGQISSEVPQNLSASRPQDRQFILSSKKLLLSDSGFYLCAWIFGQGARGFGYTFGSGTRLTVV.

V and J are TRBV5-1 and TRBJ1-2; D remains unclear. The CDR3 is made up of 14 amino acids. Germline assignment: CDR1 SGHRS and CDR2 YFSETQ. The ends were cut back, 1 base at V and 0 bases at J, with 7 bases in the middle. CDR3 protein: CASSLYWTNYGYTF. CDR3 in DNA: TGCGCCAGCAGCTTGTACTGGACTAACTATGGCTACACCTTC.

The CDR3 region is CASSQGVQDRRYQPQHF. DNA for the CDR3: TGCGCCAGCAGCCAAGGGGTCCAGGACAGGAGATATCAGCCCCAGCATTTT. The chain couples TRBV4-1 to TRBJ1-5, with 7 bases aligning to TRBD1. The CDR3 is 17 amino acids. Per germline, CDR1 MGHRA and CDR2 YSYEKL. Trimming removed 1 base from V and 5 bases from J; junction bases left unmatched: 11.

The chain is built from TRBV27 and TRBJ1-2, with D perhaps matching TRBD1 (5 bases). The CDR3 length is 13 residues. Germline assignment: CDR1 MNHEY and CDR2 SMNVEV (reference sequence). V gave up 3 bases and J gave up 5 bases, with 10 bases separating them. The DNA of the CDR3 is TGTGCCAGCAGTTTCTACAGGCTGTATGGCTACACCTTC. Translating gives CASSFYRLYGYTF.

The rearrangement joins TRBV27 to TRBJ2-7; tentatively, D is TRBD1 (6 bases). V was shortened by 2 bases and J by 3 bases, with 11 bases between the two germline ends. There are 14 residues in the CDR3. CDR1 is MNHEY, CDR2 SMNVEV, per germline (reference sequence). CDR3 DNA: TGTGCCAGCAGTTTAGGCAGGGGAGACTACGAGCAGTACTTC. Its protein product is CASSLGRGDYEQYF.

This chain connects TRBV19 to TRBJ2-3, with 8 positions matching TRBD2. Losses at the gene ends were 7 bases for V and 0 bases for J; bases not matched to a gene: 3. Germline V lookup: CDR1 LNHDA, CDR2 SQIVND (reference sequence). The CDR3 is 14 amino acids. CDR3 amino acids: CASKQRGSTDTQYF. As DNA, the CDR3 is TGTGCCAGTAAACAGCGGGGGAGCACAGATACGCAGTATTTT.

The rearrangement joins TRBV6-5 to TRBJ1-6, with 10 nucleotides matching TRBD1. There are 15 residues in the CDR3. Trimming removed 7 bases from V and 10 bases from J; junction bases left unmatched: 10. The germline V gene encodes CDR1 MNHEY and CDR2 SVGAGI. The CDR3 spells CASTFQGQGWSPLHF. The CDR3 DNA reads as TGTGCCAGCACCTTCCAGGGACAGGGGTGGTCACCCCTCCACTTT.

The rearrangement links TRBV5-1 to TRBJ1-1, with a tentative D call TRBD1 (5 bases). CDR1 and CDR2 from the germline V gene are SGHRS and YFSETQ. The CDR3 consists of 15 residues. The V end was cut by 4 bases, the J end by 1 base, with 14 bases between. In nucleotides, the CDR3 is TGCGCCAGCAGCCAGGCCGGGACGGCGAACACTGAAGCTTTCTTT. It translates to CASSQAGTANTEAFF.

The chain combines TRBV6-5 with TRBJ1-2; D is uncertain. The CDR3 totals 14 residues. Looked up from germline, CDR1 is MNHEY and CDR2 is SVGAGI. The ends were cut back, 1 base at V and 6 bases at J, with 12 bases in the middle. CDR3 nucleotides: TGTGCCAGCAGTTACTATGGGCCTCGGGATGGCTACACCTTC. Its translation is CASSYYGPRDGYTF.

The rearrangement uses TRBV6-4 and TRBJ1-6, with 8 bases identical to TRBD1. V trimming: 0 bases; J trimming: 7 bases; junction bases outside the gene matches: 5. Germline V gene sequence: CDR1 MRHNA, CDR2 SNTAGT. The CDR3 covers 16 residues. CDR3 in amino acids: CASSDSGQGQNSPLHF. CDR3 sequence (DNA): TGTGCCAGCAGTGACTCAGGACAGGGACAAAATTCACCCCTCCACTTT.

The CDR3 spells CATSRVRGLSGNTIYF. Written as DNA, the CDR3 is TGTGCCACCAGCAGAGTAAGGGGTTTATCTGGAAACACCATATATTTT. The chain joins TRBV15 to TRBJ1-3, with D maybe TRBD1 (5 bases). Germline assignment: CDR1 LNHNV and CDR2 YYDKDF (reference sequence). Trimming removed 1 base at V and 1 base at J, with 11 bases between. The CDR3 covers 16 residues.

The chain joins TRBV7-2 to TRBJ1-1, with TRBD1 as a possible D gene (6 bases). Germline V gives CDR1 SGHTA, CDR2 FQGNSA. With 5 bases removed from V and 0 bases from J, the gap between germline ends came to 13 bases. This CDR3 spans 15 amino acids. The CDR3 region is CASSRYDRLNTEAFF. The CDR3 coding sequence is TGTGCCAGCAGCCGCTACGACAGGCTGAACACTGAAGCTTTCTTT.

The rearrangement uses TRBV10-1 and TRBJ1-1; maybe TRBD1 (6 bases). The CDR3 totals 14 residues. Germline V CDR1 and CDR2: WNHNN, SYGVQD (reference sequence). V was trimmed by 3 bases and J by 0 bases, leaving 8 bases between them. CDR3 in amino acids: CASSDGGLNTEAFF. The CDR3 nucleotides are TGCGCCAGCAGTGACGGGGGCTTGAACACTGAAGCTTTCTTT.

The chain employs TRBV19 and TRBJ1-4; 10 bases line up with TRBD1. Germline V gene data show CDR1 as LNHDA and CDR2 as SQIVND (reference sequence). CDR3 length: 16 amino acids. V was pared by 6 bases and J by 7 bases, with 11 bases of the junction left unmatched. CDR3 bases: TGTGCCAGTAGGTTGACAGGGGGCGTAAACAGTGAAAAACTGTTTTTT. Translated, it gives CASRLTGGVNSEKLFF.